These T cell receptor beta chains were read from a single sample in a study of cytomegalovirus exposure and HLA in healthy donors. Here immunoSEQ multiplex PCR was the method, and the copy in TCRdb shows in-frame clones only, minus some. The table lists 90,000 to 150,000 clones, with less than 4.5% in the top ten. Input material: PBMCs. These receptors were obtained from a young man in good health and CMV-seronegative. CDR3s include the opening cysteine and the closing phenylalanine or tryptophan.

v_call	cdr3_length	cdr3_aa
TRBV15	15	CATSRGKRGRETQYF
TRBV30	15	CAWSVLSGAGYGYTF
TRBV5-4	16	CASSPGGLADTGELFF
TRBV7-8	15	CASSRLRTGGNEQYF
TRBV9	13	CASSRQGAYEQYF
TRBV18	16	CASSRGGAGGLYEQYF
TRBV6-1	15	CAGIRRGVSGETQYF
TRBV6-4	16	CASSATAGGSTDTQYF
TRBV6-5	15	CASRIPGGLSDTQYF
TRBV7-9	12	CAGQGTSYEQYF
TRBV14	17	CASSTRKMSGPTGELFF
TRBV15	15	CATSREGANGNEQFF
TRBV5-4	13	CASSVLSFGELFF
TRBV7-2	15	CASSLVRLAQETQYF
TRBV7-9	14	CASSLARETDTQYF
TRBV9	15	CASSVAGTRGDEQFF
TRBV10-3	15	CAISESDRGRTEAFF
TRBV7-2	14	CASSATYRNTEAFF
TRBV15	15	CATSRVGGRVDIQYF
TRBV11-2	18	CASSSPQGAVSSYNEQFF
TRBV5-4	16	CASRRLGQRDKNIQYF
TRBV19	13	CASSGGGTGELFF
TRBV6-6	15	CASRSGTGYPYEQYF
TRBV13	15	CASSFGTLYNSPLHF
TRBV6-5	15	CASSYDGSGTDTQYF
TRBV4-1	13	CASSPPGGRGAFF
TRBV6-1	14	CASSMDRGFEKLFF
TRBV30	17	CAWSVRGYGGGNQPQHF
TRBV18	15	CASSPRTSGTYEQYF
TRBV5-1	15	CASTDGQGSSYEQYF
TRBV5-1	14	CASSSLKGDYGYTF
TRBV12-5	13	CASGLVLGQGVTF
TRBV7-2	14	CASSSAGQPYEQYF
TRBV11-2	15	CASSTGTRGLETQYF
TRBV6-1	15	CASSGEGALNSPLHF
TRBV27	15	CASRFQAGGYYEQYF
TRBV5-6	14	CASSSGQLNTEAFF
TRBV30	16	CAWTYRGGRTNTEAFF
TRBV7-9	13	CASSRGQGYEQYF
TRBV28	16	CASSLQDRGAGNTIYF
TRBV28	13	CASSTAGTGSYTF
TRBV6-6	15	CASSYNSGRVDEQFF
TRBV13	16	CASSYPRQYSTGELFF
TRBV27	15	CASRVGAGPAYEQYF
TRBV28	14	CASDIGTGVYEQYF
TRBV4-1	14	CASSRPDRVEKLFF
TRBV6-6	13	CATFTGNNYGYTF
TRBV13	16	CASSLGLGGGENEQYF
TRBV5-4	15	CASSLSIAGGYEQYF
TRBV29-1	15	CSGTVGQGVYNEQFF
TRBV19	13	CASNGQAYSPLHF
TRBV10-2	15	CASSESAYLGETQYF
TRBV7-9	14	CASSLLDSYQPQHF
TRBV6-1	13	CASTGTGREKLFF
TRBV6-1	14	CASSQQRERNEQFF
TRBV5-1	15	CASSLTAGEYHEQFF
TRBV5-1	14	CASRLQGSGNTIYF
TRBV18	16	CASSPPMIDLAGGYTF